This is a list of T cell receptor beta chains from one sample in a study of cytomegalovirus exposure and HLA in healthy donors. Measured with immunoSEQ multiplex PCR; TCRdb has only the in-frame clones, and not every one. The table lists about 90,000 clones, approximately 71% of them singletons. The material sequenced was PBMCs. Source of these receptors: a woman aged 18-35 years in good health and CMV-seropositive. CDR3s include the opening cysteine and the closing phenylalanine or tryptophan. A D gene is named only where the DNA matches it firmly. A clone size is listed for some rows: how often the clone was seen (once, few, many), or a class if it is expanded.

v_call: TRBV30
clone_size: .
d_call: TRBD1
j_call: TRBJ1-1
cdr3_aa: CAWSRAGGNTEAFF
cdr3_nt: TGTGCCTGGAGTAGGGCAGGGGGGAACACTGAAGCTTTCTTT

v_call: TRBV7-2
clone_size: once
d_call: TRBD2
j_call: TRBJ2-5
cdr3_aa: CASSSPGLAGGNKETQYF
cdr3_nt: TGTGCCAGCAGCTCCCCGGGACTAGCGGGGGGGAACAAAGAGACCCAGTACTTC

v_call: TRBV7-2
clone_size: .
d_call: TRBD2
j_call: TRBJ2-5
cdr3_aa: CASTASGGAVETQYF
cdr3_nt: TGTGCCAGTACAGCTAGCGGGGGGGCCGTAGAGACCCAGTACTTC

v_call: TRBV12-5
clone_size: .
d_call: .
j_call: TRBJ1-1
cdr3_aa: CASGPQGGTEAFF
cdr3_nt: TGTGCTAGTGGTCCCCAAGGGGGCACTGAAGCTTTCTTT

v_call: TRBV9
clone_size: few
d_call: .
j_call: TRBJ2-5
cdr3_aa: CASSGRMGGRVGETQYF
cdr3_nt: TGTGCCAGCAGCGGGCGGATGGGGGGGCGGGTCGGAGAGACCCAGTACTTC

v_call: TRBV7-2
clone_size: .
d_call: .
j_call: TRBJ2-7
cdr3_aa: CASSSFSSYEQYF
cdr3_nt: TGTGCCAGCAGCTCCTTCAGCTCCTACGAGCAGTACTTC

v_call: TRBV5-6
clone_size: .
d_call: TRBD2
j_call: TRBJ2-3
cdr3_aa: CASSLVGNSGSTDTQYF
cdr3_nt: TGTGCCAGCAGCTTGGTGGGTAATAGCGGGAGCACAGATACGCAGTATTTT

v_call: TRBV4-2
clone_size: .
d_call: TRBD1
j_call: TRBJ2-3
cdr3_aa: CASSQDHRQGTGTDTQYF
cdr3_nt: TGTGCCAGCAGCCAAGATCACCGACAGGGAACGGGCACAGATACGCAGTATTTT

v_call: TRBV5-1
clone_size: few
d_call: TRBD1
j_call: TRBJ1-1
cdr3_aa: CASSLRIGTGVNTEAFF
cdr3_nt: TGCGCCAGCAGCTTAAGGATAGGGACAGGGGTGAACACTGAAGCTTTCTTT

v_call: TRBV15
clone_size: .
d_call: .
j_call: TRBJ2-1
cdr3_aa: CATSRDRGRSNEQFF
cdr3_nt: TGTGCCACCAGCAGAGATCGGGGTAGGTCCAATGAGCAGTTCTTC

v_call: TRBV11-3
clone_size: few
d_call: TRBD2
j_call: TRBJ2-7
cdr3_aa: CASSPTSGKIHEQYF
cdr3_nt: TGTGCCAGCAGTCCTACTAGCGGGAAAATCCACGAGCAGTACTTC

v_call: TRBV27
clone_size: .
d_call: TRBD1
j_call: TRBJ2-7
cdr3_aa: CASSRGTAYEQYF
cdr3_nt: TGTGCCAGCAGTCGAGGGACAGCGTACGAGCAGTACTTC

v_call: TRBV9
clone_size: .
d_call: TRBD2
j_call: TRBJ2-3
cdr3_aa: CASSVGLAGRTDTQYF
cdr3_nt: TGTGCCAGCAGCGTAGGGCTAGCGGGGCGCACAGATACGCAGTATTTT

v_call: TRBV6-5
clone_size: .
d_call: TRBD1
j_call: TRBJ2-7
cdr3_aa: CASSSGTGGPEQYF
cdr3_nt: TGTGCCAGCAGTTCGGGGACAGGTGGCCCCGAGCAGTACTTC

v_call: TRBV7-9
clone_size: .
d_call: .
j_call: TRBJ1-2
cdr3_aa: CASSLESHPSNYGYTF
cdr3_nt: TGTGCCAGCAGCTTAGAGTCTCACCCTAGTAACTATGGCTACACCTTC

v_call: TRBV27
clone_size: once
d_call: TRBD2
j_call: TRBJ2-5
cdr3_aa: CASSGLDDETQYF
cdr3_nt: TGTGCCAGCAGTGGACTAGACGACGAGACCCAGTACTTC

v_call: TRBV5-4
clone_size: .
d_call: TRBD1
j_call: TRBJ2-7
cdr3_aa: CASSMDRVWEQYF
cdr3_nt: TGTGCCAGCAGCATGGACAGGGTCTGGGAGCAGTACTTC

v_call: TRBV14
clone_size: .
d_call: TRBD2
j_call: TRBJ2-7
cdr3_aa: CASSQSAGGPVEQYF
cdr3_nt: TGTGCCAGCAGCCAAAGTGCGGGGGGGCCGGTCGAACAGTACTTC

v_call: TRBV27
clone_size: .
d_call: TRBD1
j_call: TRBJ1-2
cdr3_aa: CASSLRAQGDLNYGYTF
cdr3_nt: TGTGCCAGCAGTTTACGTGCCCAGGGGGACCTCAACTATGGCTACACCTTC

v_call: TRBV7-8
clone_size: .
d_call: TRBD2
j_call: TRBJ2-3
cdr3_aa: CASRSLVRRGDTDTQYF
cdr3_nt: TGTGCCAGCAGATCCCTGGTGCGGCGGGGGGACACAGATACGCAGTATTTT

v_call: TRBV9
clone_size: .
d_call: .
j_call: TRBJ2-4
cdr3_aa: CASSAHNQGGSKNIQYF
cdr3_nt: TGTGCCAGCAGCGCCCACAACCAGGGTGGCTCCAAAAACATTCAGTACTTC

v_call: TRBV30
clone_size: .
d_call: TRBD2
j_call: TRBJ2-1
cdr3_aa: CAWREDMTSGRHEQFF
cdr3_nt: TGTGCCTGGAGGGAAGATATGACTAGCGGGAGACATGAGCAGTTCTTC

v_call: TRBV28
clone_size: .
d_call: .
j_call: TRBJ2-1
cdr3_aa: CASSRGSYNEQFF
cdr3_nt: TGTGCCAGCAGTCGAGGCTCCTACAATGAGCAGTTCTTC

v_call: TRBV9
clone_size: .
d_call: TRBD2
j_call: TRBJ2-3
cdr3_aa: CASSVAGGLPGLTDTQYF
cdr3_nt: TGTGCCAGCAGCGTAGCGGGAGGACTTCCGGGATTAACAGATACGCAGTATTTT

v_call: TRBV23-1
clone_size: .
d_call: .
j_call: TRBJ2-5
cdr3_aa: CASSQSGGRGQYQETQYF
cdr3_nt: TGCGCCAGCAGTCAATCGGGGGGGCGGGGTCAGTACCAAGAGACCCAGTACTTC

v_call: TRBV11-3
clone_size: .
d_call: TRBD2
j_call: TRBJ2-2
cdr3_aa: CASSATSGSGELFF
cdr3_nt: TGTGCCAGCAGCGCGACTAGCGGTAGCGGGGAGCTGTTTTTT

v_call: TRBV5-1
clone_size: few
d_call: .
j_call: TRBJ1-2
cdr3_aa: CASSPPTMDSPRYTF
cdr3_nt: TGCGCCAGCAGCCCCCCAACCATGGACAGTCCTCGCTACACCTTC

v_call: TRBV5-1
clone_size: .
d_call: TRBD2
j_call: TRBJ2-1
cdr3_aa: CASSLAGRGGSEQFF
cdr3_nt: TGCGCCAGCAGCTTGGCCGGTAGGGGCGGGAGTGAGCAGTTCTTC

v_call: TRBV27
clone_size: .
d_call: .
j_call: TRBJ2-3
cdr3_aa: CASSLRSTNTDTQYF
cdr3_nt: TGTGCCAGCAGTTTAAGGAGTACAAACACAGATACGCAGTATTTT

v_call: TRBV9
clone_size: .
d_call: .
j_call: TRBJ2-2
cdr3_aa: CASSVEAGLNTGELFF
cdr3_nt: TGTGCCAGCAGCGTAGAGGCGGGCCTGAACACCGGGGAGCTGTTTTTT

v_call: TRBV19
clone_size: .
d_call: TRBD2
j_call: TRBJ2-3
cdr3_aa: CASKPLAATDTQYF
cdr3_nt: TGTGCCAGTAAGCCGCTAGCGGCCACAGATACGCAGTATTTT

v_call: TRBV7-9
clone_size: few
d_call: TRBD1
j_call: TRBJ1-4
cdr3_aa: CSSSPIGGQGEPPGFF
cdr3_nt: TGTTCCAGCAGCCCGATTGGAGGCCAGGGGGAGCCCCCGGGTTTTTTT

v_call: TRBV19
clone_size: .
d_call: TRBD1
j_call: TRBJ1-2
cdr3_aa: CASIGQANYGYTF
cdr3_nt: TGTGCCAGTATCGGACAGGCCAACTATGGCTACACCTTC

v_call: TRBV6-5
clone_size: once
d_call: .
j_call: TRBJ2-5
cdr3_aa: CASSYGAGAETQYF
cdr3_nt: TGTGCCAGCAGTTACGGGGCAGGAGCGGAGACCCAGTACTTC

v_call: TRBV7-6
clone_size: few
d_call: .
j_call: TRBJ2-5
cdr3_aa: CASSLGVSGQETQYF
cdr3_nt: TGTGCCAGCAGCTTAGGAGTTAGCGGCCAAGAGACCCAGTACTTC

v_call: TRBV5-1
clone_size: few
d_call: TRBD1
j_call: TRBJ1-5
cdr3_aa: CAIHGQGSNQPQHF
cdr3_nt: TGCGCCATCCACGGACAGGGAAGCAATCAGCCCCAGCATTTT

v_call: TRBV6-5
clone_size: .
d_call: TRBD2
j_call: TRBJ2-7
cdr3_aa: CASSLLAGGPGEQYF
cdr3_nt: TGTGCCAGCAGCCTACTAGCGGGGGGGCCGGGCGAGCAGTACTTC

v_call: TRBV18
clone_size: once
d_call: TRBD1
j_call: TRBJ1-3
cdr3_aa: CASSLTKRTGGNTIYF
cdr3_nt: TGTGCCAGCTCCCTCACAAAAAGGACAGGAGGAAACACCATATATTTT

v_call: TRBV19
clone_size: .
d_call: TRBD1
j_call: TRBJ2-3
cdr3_aa: CASRMDRLSDTQYF
cdr3_nt: TGTGCCAGTCGGATGGACAGGCTTTCGGATACGCAGTATTTT

v_call: TRBV18
clone_size: .
d_call: .
j_call: TRBJ1-3
cdr3_aa: CASSPLSPWSSGNTIYF
cdr3_nt: TGTGCCAGCTCACCCTTAAGCCCTTGGAGCTCTGGAAACACCATATATTTT

v_call: TRBV5-1
clone_size: few
d_call: .
j_call: TRBJ1-6
cdr3_aa: CASSIDRTNSPLHF
cdr3_nt: TGCGCCAGCAGTATCGACAGGACTAATTCACCCCTCCACTTT

v_call: TRBV5-1
clone_size: .
d_call: TRBD2
j_call: TRBJ2-5
cdr3_aa: CASSLVAGVETQYF
cdr3_nt: TGCGCCAGCAGCTTGGTTGCGGGAGTTGAGACCCAGTACTTC

v_call: TRBV7-8
clone_size: few
d_call: .
j_call: TRBJ1-3
cdr3_aa: CASSITGSGNTIYF
cdr3_nt: TGTGCCAGCAGCATCACAGGGTCTGGAAACACCATATATTTT

v_call: TRBV4-3
clone_size: many
d_call: .
j_call: TRBJ1-4
cdr3_aa: CASSQVWVAGEKLFF
cdr3_nt: TGCGCCAGCAGCCAAGTTTGGGTGGCGGGGGAAAAACTGTTTTTT

v_call: TRBV7-9
clone_size: .
d_call: TRBD1
j_call: TRBJ1-2
cdr3_aa: CASRPDAGTGQNYGYTF
cdr3_nt: TGTGCCAGCAGACCCGACGCCGGGACAGGACAGAACTATGGCTACACCTTC